Listed here are 14 T cell receptor beta chains from one sample, sequenced in a study of blood T cell repertoires in COVID-19. Here immunoSEQ multiplex PCR was the method, and the copy in TCRdb shows in-frame clones only, minus some. The sample records some 290,000 clones, about 90% being singletons. The sequenced material came from peripheral blood. The receptor source for this set is a woman between 45 and 65 years old who had recovered from COVID-19.

The chain joins TRBV30 to TRBJ1-1; D call uncertain. This CDR3 has 13 amino acids. Germline V CDR1 and CDR2: GTSNPN, SVGIG (reference sequence). V shed 4 bases and J shed 3 bases, with 12 bases lying between them. The CDR3, as DNA: TGTGCCTGGAACAGAGTGGGTGACACTGAAGCTTTCTTT. Translation gives CAWNRVGDTEAFF.

The chain employs TRBV10-3 and TRBJ2-5; D may be TRBD1 (6 bases). The CDR3 consists of 13 residues. The V gene's germline CDR1 is ENHRY and CDR2 SYGVKD. V was trimmed by 7 bases and J by 2 bases, leaving 11 bases between them. Here the CDR3 reads CAIKQGPQETQYF. CDR3 nucleotide sequence: TGTGCCATCAAGCAGGGGCCTCAAGAGACCCAGTACTTC.

Here the CDR3 reads CASSVQVSDTEAFF. The CDR3 DNA sequence: TGTGCCAGCAGCGTACAGGTTTCGGACACTGAAGCTTTCTTT. This chain connects TRBV9 to TRBJ1-1; D remains unclear. Germline-derived CDR1 and CDR2 are SGDLS and YYNGEE. CDR3 length: 14 amino acids. V was shortened by 1 base and J by 3 bases, with 10 bases between the two germline ends.

The chain is built from TRBV6-5 and TRBJ2-7; 9 positions agree with TRBD1. V was clipped by 0 bases and J by 0 bases; unmatched bases: 3. The CDR3 contains 16 residues. Germline assignment: CDR1 MNHEY and CDR2 SVGAGI. The CDR3 DNA reads as TGTGCCAGCAGTTACTCCTGGGACAGGGCCTCCTACGAGCAGTACTTC. Protein: CASSYSWDRASYEQYF.

This clone was found once. The rearrangement uses TRBV28 and TRBJ1-5; the match to TRBD1 covers 11 bases. Germline values: CDR1 MDHEN, CDR2 SYDVKM. This CDR3 spans 20 amino acids. V lost 4 bases and J lost 0; bases outside the gene matches: 14. DNA for the CDR3: TGTGCCAGCAGTTCTCCGGGACAGGGGGTCGCGAGCTATAGCAATCAGCCCCAGCATTTT. This translates into CASSSPGQGVASYSNQPQHF.

The chain has TRBV10-3 and TRBJ2-2; 16 nucleotides match TRBD2. The junction had 9 bases not matched to a gene; V was cut back by 5 bases and J by 3 bases. Germline V CDR1 and CDR2: ENHRY, SYGVKD. This CDR3 is built from 19 residues. CDR3 region: CAISNPRGLAGGDTGELFF. CDR3 DNA: TGTGCCATCAGTAACCCCAGGGGACTAGCGGGAGGGGACACCGGGGAGCTGTTTTTT.

A few counts support this clone. An end of the junction does not agree with germline; a read error may underlie this. J is TRBJ2-7 and V is TRBV5-1; 7 bases are a match to TRBD1. Germline V gene sequence: CDR1 SGHRS, CDR2 YFSETQ. This CDR3 has 14 residues. The chain's CDR3 is CASSADRRNYAQYF. The CDR3, as DNA: TGCGCCAGCAGCGCGGACAGGCGAAACTACGCGCAGTACTTC.

The chain links TRBV28 to TRBJ1-6, with no clear D. The V end was cut by 3 bases, the J end by 0 bases, with 6 bases between. The CDR3 is 15 residues long. CDR1 is MDHEN, CDR2 SYDVKM, per germline. CDR3 DNA: TGTGCCAGCAGTTTGAGGAGCTCCTATAATTCACCCCTCCACTTT. As protein: CASSLRSSYNSPLHF.

Remarks on this clone: This same CDR3 is encoded by further DNA sequences in the sample. This sequence joins TRBV6-5 and TRBJ1-5; 8 nucleotides agree with TRBD1. There are 14 residues in the CDR3. CDR1 MNHEY and CDR2 SVGAGI come from the germline V gene. Trimming cost V 5 bases and J 6 bases; bases outside gene matches: 6. The CDR3 DNA reads TGTGCCAGCAGTCCAGACAGGGGCGGTCAGCCCCAGCATTTT. Translating it yields CASSPDRGGQPQHF.

The sample holds one count of this clone. The chain uses TRBV4-1 and TRBJ1-2, with D maybe TRBD1 (6 bases). The germline V gene has CDR1 MGHRA and CDR2 YSYEKL. The CDR3 loop spans 17 amino acids. Between the trimmed V and J ends, which lost 0 bases and 7 bases, there was a span of 21 bases. The CDR3 reads CASSQDIGRGATGGYTF. As DNA, the CDR3 is TGCGCCAGCAGCCAAGATATTGGGCGGGGGGCGACGGGTGGCTACACCTTC.

The V and J genes are TRBV7-9 and TRBJ1-2; TRBD1 agrees at 7 bases. The CDR3 extends over 14 amino acids. CDR1 is SEHNR and CDR2 is FQNEAQ in the germline V gene (reference sequence). The trim removed 5 bases at V and 6 bases at J, leaving 9 bases unmatched. CDR3 protein: CASSTGAAQNGYTF. The DNA of the CDR3 is TGTGCCAGCAGCACAGGGGCCGCCCAAAATGGCTACACCTTC.

This clone was observed once. The chain is built from TRBV28 and TRBJ1-4; D unresolved. V lost 5 bases to trimming and J lost 5 bases, with 15 bases between them. Looked up from germline, CDR1 is MDHEN and CDR2 is SYDVKM. CDR3 length: 15 residues. For the CDR3, the DNA is TGTGCCAGCAGTGACCGGGAGCTCAGGAATGAAAAACTGTTTTTT. This gives the protein CASSDRELRNEKLFF. Together with reference TRBV28 and TRBJ1-4, the CDR3 gives the full variable domain: DVKVTQSSRYLVKRTGEKVFLECVQDMDHENMFWYRQDPGLGLRLIYFSYDVKMKEKGDIPEGYSVSREKKERFSLILESASTNQTSMYLCASSDRELRNEKLFFGSGTQLSVL.

This clone was detected only a few times. This sequence joins TRBV5-6 and TRBJ1-1, with a possible D match to TRBD1 (5 bases). V dropped 0 bases and J dropped 2 bases, with 8 bases sitting between them. In germline, CDR1 is SGHDT, CDR2 YYEEEE. There are 14 residues in the CDR3. The CDR3 protein is CASSLAGPNTEAFF. Here the CDR3 DNA reads TGTGCCAGCAGCTTGGCAGGGCCAAACACTGAAGCTTTCTTT. The variable domain in full, with the rest retrieved from reference TRBV5-6 and TRBJ1-1, is DAGVTQSPTHLIKTRGQQVTLRCSPKSGHDTVSWYQQALGQGPQFIFQYYEEEERQRGNFPDRFSGHQFPNYSSELNVNALLLGDSALYLCASSLAGPNTEAFFGQGTRLTVV.

V gene TRBV30 combines with J gene TRBJ1-5, with D uncertain. CDR1 is GTSNPN and CDR2 is SVGIG in the germline V gene (reference sequence). With 2 bases removed from V and 2 bases from J, the gap between germline ends came to 13 bases. This CDR3 contains 15 residues. CDR3 bases: TGTGCCTGGAGTAGGAGGTCGGGTGGCAATCAGCCCCAGCATTTT. This gives the protein CAWSRRSGGNQPQHF.